The entry that follows covers one T cell receptor (beta chain) sequence. This CDR3 is 14 amino acids long. Germline V gene sequence: CDR1 SGHAT, CDR2 FQNNGV. Trimming took off 5 bases at V and 5 bases at J, with 15 bases between the two ends. The sample is drawn from a study of OX40 agonist ivuxolimab in advanced cancers. Background on the study: As their treatment, patients were administered ivuxolimab, an agonistic anti-OX40 (CD134) antibody. Three partial responders included one hepatocellular carcinoma patient and two cutaneous melanoma patients.

Patients had blood sampled at baseline and again on cycle 4 day 1 and cycle 7 day 1. This table comes from immunoSEQ multiplex PCR, and its TCRdb copy is limited to in-frame clones, with some not included. The table has some 45,000 clones, more than 75% seen once. This specimen was CD4+ or CD8+ T cells sorted from blood, taken in a trial of the OX40 agonist ivuxolimab. The receptor comes from an adult with an advanced solid tumor such as melanoma, head and neck, liver or kidney cancer. The chain combines TRBV11-2 with TRBJ2-5, with D unresolved. Here the CDR3 reads CASSARLARETQYF. As DNA, the CDR3 is TGTGCCAGCAGCGCCAGACTTGCGCGGGAGACCCAGTACTTC.